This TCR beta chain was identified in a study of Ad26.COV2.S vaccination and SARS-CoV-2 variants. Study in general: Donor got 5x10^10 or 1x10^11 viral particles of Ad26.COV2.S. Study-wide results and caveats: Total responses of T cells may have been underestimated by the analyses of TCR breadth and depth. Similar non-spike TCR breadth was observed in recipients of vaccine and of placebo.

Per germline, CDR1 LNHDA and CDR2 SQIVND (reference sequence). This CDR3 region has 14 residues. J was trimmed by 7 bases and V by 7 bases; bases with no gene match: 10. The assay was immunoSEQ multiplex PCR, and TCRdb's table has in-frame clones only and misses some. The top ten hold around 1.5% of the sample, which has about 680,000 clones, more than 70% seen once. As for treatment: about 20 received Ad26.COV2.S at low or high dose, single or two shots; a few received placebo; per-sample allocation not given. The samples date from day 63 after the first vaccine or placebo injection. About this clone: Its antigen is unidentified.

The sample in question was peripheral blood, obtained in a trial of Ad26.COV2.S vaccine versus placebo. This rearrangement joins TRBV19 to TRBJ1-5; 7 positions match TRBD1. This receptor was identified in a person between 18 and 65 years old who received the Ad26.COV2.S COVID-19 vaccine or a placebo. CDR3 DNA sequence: TGTGCCAGTACCATGACACAGGGGAGGCAGCCCCAGCATTTT. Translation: CASTMTQGRQPQHF.